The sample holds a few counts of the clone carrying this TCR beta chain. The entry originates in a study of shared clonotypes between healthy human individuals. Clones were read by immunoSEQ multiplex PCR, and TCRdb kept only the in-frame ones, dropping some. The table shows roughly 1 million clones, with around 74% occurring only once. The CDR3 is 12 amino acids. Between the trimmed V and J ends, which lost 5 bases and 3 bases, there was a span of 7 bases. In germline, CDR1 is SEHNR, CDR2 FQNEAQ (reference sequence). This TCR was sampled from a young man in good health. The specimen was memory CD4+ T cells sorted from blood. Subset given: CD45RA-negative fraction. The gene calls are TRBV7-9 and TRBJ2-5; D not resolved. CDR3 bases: TGTGCCAGCAGCGCCCAGAAAGAGACCCAGTACTTC. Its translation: CASSAQKETQYF.